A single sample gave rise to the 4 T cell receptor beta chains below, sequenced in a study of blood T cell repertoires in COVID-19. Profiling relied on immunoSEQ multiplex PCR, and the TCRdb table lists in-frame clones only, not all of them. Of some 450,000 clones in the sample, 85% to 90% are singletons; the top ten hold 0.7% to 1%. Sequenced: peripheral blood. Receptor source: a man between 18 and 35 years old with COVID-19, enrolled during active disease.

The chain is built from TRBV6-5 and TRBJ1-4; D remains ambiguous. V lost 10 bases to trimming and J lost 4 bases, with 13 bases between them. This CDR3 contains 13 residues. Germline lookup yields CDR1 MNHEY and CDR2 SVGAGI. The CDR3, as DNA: TGTGCCACCTCAGTGACTATTAATGAAAAACTGTTTTTT. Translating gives CATSVTINEKLFF.

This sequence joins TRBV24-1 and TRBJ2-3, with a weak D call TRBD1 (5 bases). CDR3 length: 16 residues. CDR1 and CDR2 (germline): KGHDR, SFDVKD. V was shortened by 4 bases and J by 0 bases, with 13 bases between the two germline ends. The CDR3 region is CATSDNTGISTDTQYF. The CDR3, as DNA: TGTGCCACCAGTGACAACACAGGAATCAGCACAGATACGCAGTATTTT.

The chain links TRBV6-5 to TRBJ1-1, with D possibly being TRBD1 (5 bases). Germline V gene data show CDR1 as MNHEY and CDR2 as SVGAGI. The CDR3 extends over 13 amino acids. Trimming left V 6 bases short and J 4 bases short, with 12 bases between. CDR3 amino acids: CASSGGGGTEAFF. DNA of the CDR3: TGTGCCAGCAGCGGGGGGGGTGGCACTGAAGCTTTCTTT.

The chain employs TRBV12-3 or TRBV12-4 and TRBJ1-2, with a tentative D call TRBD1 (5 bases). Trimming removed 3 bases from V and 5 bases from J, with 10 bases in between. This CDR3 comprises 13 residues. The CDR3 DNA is TGTGCCAGCAGTTTTCCTGGGGCATATGGCTACACCTTC. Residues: CASSFPGAYGYTF.